What follows are 27 T cell receptor beta chains derived from one specimen sequenced in a study of metastatic and nonmetastatic thyroid tumors. No patient had received any treatment before thyroid surgery. MiXCR was used by TCRdb to re-call the PCR reads. Found here are 19,000 or so clones, 28% of them singletons; the top ten hold more than 13%. Source material: tumor tissue. The origin of the receptors is a male donor with papillary thyroid cancer or a benign thyroid nodule (not recorded which). Some clones in this sample may be carry-over from other donors' samples.

CDR3 amino acids: CASSDSAGGPNEQFF. CDR3 DNA sequence: TGTGCCAGCAGTGACTCTGCGGGGGGGCCCAATGAGCAGTTCTTC. J is TRBJ2-1 and V is TRBV6-4; 9 bases fit TRBD2. The germline CDR1 and CDR2 sequences are MRHNA and SNTAGT. The V segment lost 0 bases and the J segment 6 bases; nucleotides outside the gene matches: 3. This CDR3 contains 15 residues.

In its sample, this clone ranks as medium-sized. The chain uses TRBV28 and TRBJ1-1, with D maybe TRBD1 (5 bases). Trimming removed 6 bases from V and 6 bases from J, with 11 bases in between. CDR3 length: 12 residues. Germline-derived CDR1 and CDR2 are MDHEN and SYDVKM. The CDR3: CASRLGVAEAFF. As DNA, the CDR3 is TGTGCCAGCAGGCTAGGGGTCGCTGAAGCTTTCTTT.

In the case of this clone: This may be a read error: a much more frequent sequence differs by one nucleotide. This sequence joins TRBV29-1 and TRBJ2-7; TRBD2 matches 7 bases. CDR1 is SQVTM, CDR2 ANQGSEA, per germline. The CDR3 length is 14 residues. Germline trimming cut 6 bases from V and 2 bases from J; bases unmatched to any gene: 10. CDR3 amino acids: CSVASGGPPYEQYF. The CDR3 region has the DNA TGCAGCGTAGCGTCGGGAGGACCCCCCTACGAGCAGTACTTC.

The chain is built from TRBV28 and TRBJ2-7; D is undetermined. Deletions cut 5 bases from V and 3 bases from J, with 17 bases between. The CDR3 covers 15 residues. CDR1 and CDR2 from the germline V gene are MDHEN and SYDVKM. The CDR3 coding sequence is TGTGCCAGCAGTCTGACGGGCGCACTCAACTACGAGCAGTACTTC. Its protein is CASSLTGALNYEQYF.

As for this clone: Just one base apart from a much larger clone, this may be a read error. The chain joins TRBV11-1 to TRBJ2-1, with D maybe TRBD2 (5 bases). Deletions cut 4 bases from V and 10 bases from J, with 20 bases between. The germline CDR1 and CDR2 sequences are SGHAT and FQDESV (reference sequence). This CDR3 region has 15 residues. This CDR3 is CASSSPLREYAEQFF. CDR3 coding DNA: TGTGCCAGCAGCTCGCCCCTAAGGGAGTATGCGGAGCAGTTCTTC.

This chain connects TRBV6-1 to TRBJ1-6; D gene unclear. V dropped 6 bases and J dropped 0 bases, with 6 bases sitting between them. This CDR3 comprises 14 residues. Germline CDR1 and CDR2: MNHNS and SASEGT. Here the CDR3 reads CASSRTSYNSPLHF. CDR3 DNA sequence: TGTGCCAGCAGCCGGACCTCCTATAATTCACCCCTCCACTTT.

This clone occurred once. V gene TRBV20-1 combines with J gene TRBJ1-1, with D unresolved. V was shortened by 6 bases and J by 5 bases, with 19 bases between the two germline ends. Germline CDR1 DFQATT, CDR2 SNEGSKA (reference sequence). There are 14 residues in the CDR3. This chain's CDR3 is CSAQTPLGGTEAFF. Here the CDR3 DNA reads TGCAGTGCCCAGACCCCACTCGGTGGGACTGAAGCTTTCTTT.

This clone was found many times. The sample contains more than one DNA sequence encoding this CDR3. The V and J genes are TRBV29-1 and TRBJ2-1, with TRBD2 matching 9 bases. The germline V gene encodes CDR1 SQVTM and CDR2 ANQGSEA. The CDR3 totals 14 residues. The V segment lost 5 bases and the J segment 8 bases; nucleotides outside the gene matches: 10. The CDR3 DNA reads as TGCAGCGTTAATTTAGCGGGAGAAGGCGATGAGCAGTTCTTC. Its translation: CSVNLAGEGDEQFF.

V is TRBV6-5 and J is TRBJ2-7; 11 nucleotides align to TRBD2. CDR3 length: 16 amino acids. Per the germline V gene, CDR1 is MNHEY and CDR2 is SVGAGI. With V trimmed by 2 bases and J by 4 bases, 7 bases remained unmatched. The CDR3 reads CASSYPPSGRRYEQYF. CDR3 coding DNA: TGTGCCAGCAGTTACCCCCCTAGCGGGAGGCGTTACGAGCAGTACTTC.

This clone occurred many times. This chain uses TRBV6-1 with TRBJ2-7; D is unresolved. Germline assignment: CDR1 MNHNS and CDR2 SASEGT. The CDR3 is made up of 17 amino acids. V gave up 6 bases and J gave up 0 bases, with 21 bases separating them. The CDR3 reads CASRNAPWPSSSYEQYF. For the CDR3, the DNA is TGTGCCAGCAGAAACGCCCCATGGCCCTCCTCCTCCTACGAGCAGTACTTC.

In this sample, this clone turned up a few times. Possible read error: a much larger clone is one base away. The chain employs TRBV5-6 and TRBJ1-2; 8 positions match TRBD1. Germline V lookup: CDR1 SGHDT, CDR2 YYEEEE. The CDR3 covers 14 residues. CDR3 sequence: CANSTGQGWNGYTF. The CDR3 bases are TGTGCCAACAGCACAGGACAGGGATGGAATGGCTACACCTTC.

As to this clone: Given a much more abundant clone one base away, this may be a read error. The sample contains more than one DNA sequence encoding this CDR3. The V and J genes are TRBV28 and TRBJ1-4; 9 bases agree with TRBD1. The CDR3 contains 16 residues. From germline, CDR1 is MDHEN and CDR2 SYDVKM. The CDR3 spells CASSPSRQGQGEKLFF. The CDR3 nucleotides read TGTGCTAGCAGTCCCTCCAGACAGGGACAGGGTGAAAAACTGTTTTTT.

Only a few counts were recorded for this clone. The chain employs TRBV10-3 and TRBJ1-2; D ambiguous. V lost 2 bases and J 0 bases, leaving 4 bases between the germline ends. The V gene's germline CDR1 is ENHRY and CDR2 SYGVKD. The CDR3 is 13 amino acids. The CDR3 coding sequence is TGTGCCATCAGTGAGAAGGCTAACTATGGCTACACCTTC. Its translation is CAISEKANYGYTF.

J is TRBJ2-1 and V is TRBV9; TRBD2 matches at 8 bases. This CDR3 has 17 residues. Trimming removed 0 bases from V and 2 bases from J; junction bases left unmatched: 7. Germline assignment: CDR1 SGDLS and CDR2 YYNGEE. CDR3 coding DNA: TGTGCCAGCAGCGTAGACCCTACTAGCGGCACCTACAATGAGCAGTTCTTC. It encodes CASSVDPTSGTYNEQFF.

This clone showed up many times. CDR3 residues: CAISVDRDGGYTF. The CDR3 DNA follows: TGTGCCATCAGTGTCGACAGGGACGGCGGCTACACCTTC. This chain links TRBV10-3 with TRBJ1-2, with TRBD1 identical over 7 bases. CDR1 and CDR2 from the germline V gene are ENHRY and SYGVKD. This CDR3 is built from 13 residues. The V and J ends lost 4 bases and 8 bases, in that order; junction bases with no gene match: 7.

This clone was recorded only once. Sequence at one end of the junction differs from germline and may be a read error. This chain links TRBV9 with TRBJ2-2, with D unclear. CDR1 and CDR2 from the germline V gene are SGDLS and YYNGEE. This CDR3 region has 14 residues. CDR3 nucleotides: TGTGCCAGCTGCGTAGTGGTAGACACCGGGGAGCTGTTTTTT. Its translation is CASCVVVDTGELFF.

This chain uses TRBV10-3 with TRBJ2-3; TRBD1 matches 10 bases. This CDR3 contains 15 residues. The V segment lost 4 bases and the J segment 4 bases; nucleotides outside the gene matches: 5. From germline, CDR1 is ENHRY and CDR2 SYGVKD. The CDR3 DNA reads as TGTGCCATCAGTGCCGGGACAGGGGACGCAGATACGCAGTATTTT. Translation gives CAISAGTGDADTQYF.

A few counts support this clone. V and J are TRBV12-3 or TRBV12-4 and TRBJ1-1, with D possibly TRBD1 on 6 matching bases. This CDR3 contains 15 residues. Trimming pared 5 bases from V and 0 bases from J, leaving 13 bases between. The CDR3 coding sequence is TGTGCCAGCAGTGACCAGGGGCGCATGAACACTGAAGCTTTCTTT. Translation gives CASSDQGRMNTEAFF.

V usage is TRBV20-1 and J usage is TRBJ1-5; 8 positions agree with TRBD1. The CDR3 totals 15 residues. Germline CDR1 reads DFQATT; CDR2 reads SNEGSKA (reference sequence). V lost 3 bases, J lost 4 bases, and 8 bases stayed unmatched. The CDR3 spells CSARGIDRGNQPQHF. CDR3 coding DNA: TGCAGTGCTAGGGGAATAGACAGGGGAAATCAGCCCCAGCATTTT.

By share of the sample, this clone is medium-sized (0.01 to 0.1%). The chain employs TRBV27 and TRBJ2-1; no clear D gene. The V and J ends lost 3 bases and 0 bases respectively, with 15 bases between them. This CDR3 contains 17 residues. The germline CDR1 and CDR2 sequences are MNHEY and SMNVEV (reference sequence). This CDR3 is CASSFLMGGTSYNEQFF. In DNA, the CDR3 is TGTGCCAGCAGTTTTCTCATGGGCGGTACCTCCTACAATGAGCAGTTCTTC.

The chain couples TRBV20-1 to TRBJ2-6; no reliable D call. The CDR3 has 17 amino acids. With 1 base removed from V and 6 bases from J, the gap between germline ends came to 19 bases. Germline CDR1 reads DFQATT; CDR2 reads SNEGSKA (reference sequence). Written as DNA, the CDR3 is TGCAGTGCTAGAGTACGAAGGAGCCCCCGGGCGGCCAACGTCCTGACTTTC. Translated: CSARVRRSPRAANVLTF.

Within the sample, this clone is medium-sized (0.01 to 0.1%). The CDR3 is CASSLDGTGGAFGGYTF. The DNA for the CDR3 is TGCGCCAGCAGCTTAGACGGGACAGGGGGCGCATTCGGCGGCTACACCTTC. V gene TRBV5-1 combines with J gene TRBJ1-2; 12 nucleotides line up with TRBD1. The V gene end was trimmed by 2 bases and the J gene end by 8 bases; junction bases not matched to a gene: 13. Germline CDR1 is SGHRS and CDR2 is YFSETQ. The CDR3 spans 17 residues.

This clone was observed a single time. This chain joins TRBV4-1 and TRBJ2-7, with TRBD2 as a possible D gene (7 bases). V shed 1 base and J shed 3 bases, with 13 bases lying between them. Germline CDR1 is MGHRA and CDR2 is YSYEKL. CDR3 length: 15 residues. CDR3 coding DNA: TGCGCCAGCAGCCAAGTAGCGAGGGGGGGCTACGAGCAGTACTTC. It encodes CASSQVARGGYEQYF.

By proportion, this clone is medium-sized. This chain connects TRBV6-5 to TRBJ2-6, with 7 bases aligning to TRBD1. Germline CDR1 reads MNHEY; CDR2 reads SVGAGI. The CDR3 has 18 amino acids. The junction had 16 bases not matched to a gene; V was cut back by 7 bases and J by 4 bases. The CDR3 nucleotides read TGTGCCAGCAAGGCGACAGGGTATTCTTATTCGGGGGCCAACGTCCTGACTTTC. This sequence encodes CASKATGYSYSGANVLTF.

This clone has just a few counts. The J gene is TRBJ2-3, the V gene TRBV10-1; D is possibly TRBD1 or TRBD2 (5 bases each). Trimming took off 7 bases at V and 6 bases at J, with 14 bases between the two ends. CDR1 and CDR2 (germline): WNHNN, SYGVQD (reference sequence). This CDR3 is built from 13 residues. The CDR3 sequence is CASKGRERDTQYF. Written as DNA, the CDR3 is TGCGCCAGCAAAGGCAGGGAGAGGGATACGCAGTATTTT.

The rearrangement links TRBV10-3 to TRBJ1-1, with 7 bases fitting TRBD1. Trimming cost V 4 bases and J 4 bases; bases outside gene matches: 3. Germline V gives CDR1 ENHRY, CDR2 SYGVKD. CDR3 length: 13 amino acids. The CDR3 DNA follows: TGTGCCATCAGTGGTACAGGGGTCACTGAAGCTTTCTTT. Its protein product is CAISGTGVTEAFF.

V gene TRBV2 combines with J gene TRBJ2-2; TRBD1 aligns across 7 bases. The CDR3 length is 17 residues. Germline lookup yields CDR1 SNHLY and CDR2 FYNNEI. J gave up 5 bases and V 7 bases, and 16 bases lay outside the gene matches. The CDR3 bases are TGTGCCAGCAACCGAGATCCGGGACAGACGGGAACCGGGGAGCTGTTTTTT. This encodes CASNRDPGQTGTGELFF.